This T cell receptor (beta chain) was documented in a study of Ad26.COV2.S vaccination and SARS-CoV-2 variants. As for the study in general: Donor was assigned to the Ad26.COV2.S arm of trial COV1001. Recipients of Ad26.COV2.S got it intramuscularly, once or twice 56 days apart.

The V gene's germline CDR1 is LGHNA and CDR2 YSLEER. This CDR3 spans 16 amino acids. V trimming: 5 bases; J trimming: 5 bases; junction bases outside the gene matches: 13. The treatment: some 20 received Ad26.COV2.S at low or high dose, single or two shots; five or six received placebo; per-sample allocation not given. The study sampled participants on day 63 after the first vaccine or placebo injection. Produced via immunoSEQ multiplex PCR; TCRdb's table is partial and in-frame only. The sample shows approximately 410,000 clones, approximately 90% of them seen only once. Source: peripheral blood, taken in a trial of Ad26.COV2.S vaccine versus placebo. The rearrangement links TRBV4-3 to TRBJ1-1, with 8 nucleotides matching TRBD1. This TCR derives from a person aged 18-65 years who received the Ad26.COV2.S COVID-19 vaccine or a placebo. Here the CDR3 reads CASSEVQGAGWTEAFF. CDR3 bases: TGCGCCAGCAGCGAAGTTCAGGGGGCTGGGTGGACTGAAGCTTTCTTT.